One and the same sample provided the 12 T cell receptor beta chains below, sequenced in a study of blood T cell repertoires in COVID-19. Measured with immunoSEQ multiplex PCR; TCRdb has only the in-frame clones, and not every one. The sample has some 400,000 clones; more than 85% are singletons. The sequenced sample consisted of PBMCs or T cells enriched from blood (not recorded which). These receptors all come from a woman between 40 and 50 years old who had been exposed to COVID-19.

In nucleotides, the CDR3 is TGTGCCAGCAGCTCCGGTGGGAGCGGGAGTACCAGTGAGCAGTTCTTC. This codes for CASSSGGSGSTSEQFF. V is TRBV5-4 and J is TRBJ2-1, with 8 positions matching TRBD2. Unmatched junction bases numbered 14, after V lost 3 bases and J lost 9 bases. The CDR3 spans 16 residues. CDR1 is SGHNT and CDR2 is YYREEE in the germline V gene (reference sequence).

This chain joins TRBV18 and TRBJ1-1; no reliable D call. This CDR3 spans 12 amino acids. V was cut by 3 bases and J by 7 bases, with 9 bases left in between. Germline-derived CDR1 and CDR2 are KGHSH and LQKENI. Written as DNA, the CDR3 is TGTGCCAGCTCACCCCAGAATATTGAAGCTTTCTTT. Amino acids: CASSPQNIEAFF.

The chain uses TRBV2 and TRBJ1-2; 7 bases fit TRBD1. CDR3 length: 15 amino acids. J lost 1 base, V lost 6 bases, and 8 bases had no gene match. Per germline, CDR1 SNHLY and CDR2 FYNNEI. The CDR3 bases are TGTGCCAGCAGGTTAGCCGGGACAGATAACTATGGCTACACCTTC. It is translated as CASRLAGTDNYGYTF.

The chain has TRBV5-1 and TRBJ2-1; 14 positions agree with TRBD2. V lost 4 bases, J lost 1 base, and 19 bases stayed unmatched. The CDR3 is 22 amino acids. Germline V lookup: CDR1 SGHRS, CDR2 YFSETQ. The CDR3 DNA follows: TGCGCCAGCAGCAGCCTCCGAAAAACGACTAGCGGGGGGGCCATGTCCTACAATGAGCAGTTCTTC. It codes for CASSSLRKTTSGGAMSYNEQFF.

V and J are TRBV7-9 and TRBJ2-5; D may be TRBD1 (5 bases). The CDR3 runs to 14 residues. The V end was cut by 5 bases, the J end by 1 base, with 11 bases between. Germline CDR1 and CDR2: SEHNR and FQNEAQ (reference sequence). For the CDR3, the DNA is TGTGCCAGCAGCCTCAGCCAGGGCCAAGAGACCCAGTACTTC. Translated, it gives CASSLSQGQETQYF.

J is TRBJ1-2 and V is TRBV3-1 (or the pseudogene TRBV3-2); the D gene is possibly TRBD1 (5 bases). The CDR3 runs 15 residues. Deletions cut 0 bases from V and 7 bases from J, with 15 bases between. Germline values: CDR1 LGHDT, CDR2 YNNKEL (reference sequence). Here the CDR3 reads CASSQEDRGDSGYTF. In DNA, the CDR3 is TGTGCCAGCAGCCAAGAAGATCGTGGCGACAGTGGCTACACCTTC.

This rearrangement joins TRBV7-2 to TRBJ1-2; maybe TRBD1 (5 bases). Looked up from germline, CDR1 is SGHTA and CDR2 is FQGNSA. This CDR3 is 16 amino acids long. Trimming stripped 5 bases from V and 2 bases from J, with 18 bases between. The CDR3 bases are TGTGCCAGCAGCCTCGGGGGGTCAGGGATCAACTATGGCTACACCTTC. Amino acid sequence: CASSLGGSGINYGYTF.

The chain couples TRBV7-8 to TRBJ1-5; D gene unclear. The CDR3 covers 14 residues. With 1 base removed from V and 9 bases from J, the gap between germline ends came to 13 bases. CDR1 is SGHVS, CDR2 FQNEAQ, per germline. The CDR3 is CASSLEDLIGPQHF. The CDR3 bases are TGTGCCAGCAGCTTAGAGGACTTGATCGGGCCCCAGCATTTT. The entire variable domain, with the rest obtained from reference TRBV7-8 and TRBJ1-5, is as follows: GAGVSQSPRYKVAKRGQDVALRCDPISGHVSLFWYQQALGQGPEFLTYFQNEAQLDKSGLPSDRFFAERPEGSVSTLKIQRTQQEDSAVYLCASSLEDLIGPQHFGDGTRLSIL.

The chain joins TRBV18 to TRBJ2-5; TRBD2 matches 10 bases. The CDR3 is 14 residues long. CDR1 and CDR2 (germline): KGHSH, LQKENI. With 4 bases clipped from V and 4 bases from J, the junction kept 3 bases outside the gene matches. The CDR3 DNA sequence: TGTGCCAGCTCACTTACTAGCGGGGTAGAGACCCAGTACTTC. The encoded protein is CASSLTSGVETQYF.

The chain carries TRBV5-4 and TRBJ1-2; a possible D gene is TRBD1 (6 bases). The V gene's germline CDR1 is SGHNT and CDR2 YYREEE (reference sequence). Trimming shortened V by 4 bases and J by 8 bases, and 15 bases separated the two germline ends. CDR3 length: 13 amino acids. CDR3 amino acids: CASSPYREDGYTF. DNA for the CDR3: TGTGCCAGCAGCCCTTACAGGGAAGACGGCTACACCTTC.

This sequence joins TRBV9 and TRBJ1-3; the D is unclear. Germline V CDR1 and CDR2: SGDLS, YYNGEE. This CDR3 has 15 amino acids. Trimming stripped 0 bases from V and 2 bases from J, with 9 bases between. The CDR3 here is CASSVGGNPGNTIYF. The DNA of the CDR3 is TGTGCCAGCAGCGTAGGAGGGAATCCTGGAAACACCATATATTTT. Supplemented by reference TRBV9 and TRBJ1-3, the full variable domain reads DSGVTQTPKHLITATGQRVTLRCSPRSGDLSVYWYQQSLDQGLQFLIQYYNGEERAKGNILERFSAQQFPDLHSELNLSSLELGDSALYFCASSVGGNPGNTIYFGEGSWLTVV.

The V and J genes are TRBV12-3 or TRBV12-4 and TRBJ2-1; no clear D gene. V lost 3 bases to trimming and J lost 6 bases, with 6 bases between them. CDR3 length: 12 amino acids. Here the CDR3 reads CASSLPSNEQFF. In nucleotides, the CDR3 is TGTGCCAGCAGTTTGCCCAGCAATGAGCAGTTCTTC.